These 23 T cell receptor beta chains came from one sample sequenced in a study of vaccination effects on CD4 cells after COVID-19. ViraFEST used viral peptide pools to expand antigen-specific CD4+ T cells before sequencing. Culture proceeded for more than nine days, and CD4+ T cells were then isolated. Vaccine administered to participants consisted of two doses of either BNT162b2 or mRNA-1273. No antigen has been assigned to these receptors. Repertoires were generated with immunoSEQ multiplex PCR, while TCRdb's copy carries only in-frame clones and drops some. The sample comprises more than 50,000 clones, under 80% of which are singletons, and approximately 0.95% rests with the top ten. Sequenced here: CD4+ T cells from PBMCs cultured with HCoV-OC43 spike peptides, sampled after COVID-19 vaccination. Subset denoted: HCoV-OC43 spike overlapping peptide pool stimulation. Receptors originate from a human donor who received a COVID-19 vaccine.

The chain combines TRBV18 with TRBJ2-2, with TRBD2 matching over 8 bases. This CDR3 spans 15 amino acids. Trimming at V came to 6 bases and at J to 1 base, leaving 4 bases not matched to a gene. Germline V gene data show CDR1 as KGHSH and CDR2 as LQKENI. The chain's CDR3 is CASSPLAGNTGELFF. The CDR3 DNA is TGTGCCAGCTCCCCTCTAGCGGGGAACACCGGGGAGCTGTTTTTT.

The chain has TRBV24-1 and TRBJ2-5; D unresolved. Germline CDR1 is KGHDR and CDR2 is SFDVKD. CDR3 size: 12 residues. V was shortened by 4 bases and J by 0 bases, with 2 bases between the two germline ends. DNA for the CDR3: TGTGCCACCAGTGACTACCAAGAGACCCAGTACTTC. Translating gives CATSDYQETQYF.

The V gene is TRBV24-1, the J gene TRBJ2-1; D gene ambiguous. V lost 4 bases to trimming and J lost 0 bases, with 12 bases between them. This CDR3 region has 16 residues. In germline, CDR1 is KGHDR, CDR2 SFDVKD. The CDR3 coding sequence is TGTGCCACCAGTGACTATGACGGTGACTCCTACAATGAGCAGTTCTTC. It codes for CATSDYDGDSYNEQFF.

The rearrangement joins TRBV28 to TRBJ2-5; 10 positions agree with TRBD1. The CDR3 runs 13 residues. J lost 4 bases, V lost 6 bases, and 2 bases had no gene match. Germline-derived CDR1 and CDR2 are MDHEN and SYDVKM. DNA for the CDR3: TGTGCCAGCAGGACAGGGGGCCTAGAGACCCAGTACTTC. Its protein product is CASRTGGLETQYF.

V is TRBV12-3 or TRBV12-4 and J is TRBJ2-1; no definite D call. CDR3 length equals 13 residues. Trimming left V 2 bases short and J 4 bases short, with 6 bases between. CDR3 bases: TGTGCCAGCAGTTTATTACAGTACAATGAGCAGTTCTTC. Translating it yields CASSLLQYNEQFF.

The chain carries TRBV28 and TRBJ1-2; D might be TRBD1 (5 bases). V lost 6 bases to trimming and J lost 3 bases, with 11 bases between them. Germline lookup yields CDR1 MDHEN and CDR2 SYDVKM. The CDR3 is 13 residues long. The CDR3 coding sequence is TGTGCCAGCAGCCGAGACAGCCACTATGGCTACACCTTC. This gives the protein CASSRDSHYGYTF.

The chain employs TRBV6-5 and TRBJ2-2; D tentatively fits TRBD1 or TRBD2 (6 bases each). V was shortened by 2 bases and J by 6 bases, with 10 bases between the two germline ends. In germline, CDR1 is MNHEY, CDR2 SVGAGI. The CDR3 sequence is 14 residues long. The CDR3 DNA is TGTGCCAGCAGTTACGAGGGGGGCGCCGGGGAGCTGTTTTTT. Its translation is CASSYEGGAGELFF.

The J gene is TRBJ1-6, the V gene TRBV28, with 8 bases aligning to TRBD1. The length of the CDR3 is 15 residues. Trimming at V came to 3 bases and at J to 7 bases, leaving 5 bases not matched to a gene. Germline values: CDR1 MDHEN, CDR2 SYDVKM. CDR3 sequence reads: CASSLVRQGNSPLHF. CDR3 DNA: TGTGCCAGCAGTTTGGTCAGACAGGGGAATTCACCCCTCCACTTT.

The chain carries TRBV9 and TRBJ2-1, with D perhaps matching TRBD2 (6 bases). Germline CDR1 reads SGDLS; CDR2 reads YYNGEE. Trimming removed 0 bases from V and 0 bases from J, with 13 bases in between. This CDR3 comprises 17 residues. The CDR3 sequence is CASSVAGGNPSYNEQFF. In DNA form, the CDR3 reads TGTGCCAGCAGCGTAGCCGGCGGGAATCCCTCCTACAATGAGCAGTTCTTC.

This chain joins TRBV10-3 and TRBJ1-3; D perhaps matches TRBD1 (5 bases). Trimming stripped 0 bases from V and 0 bases from J, with 15 bases between. The length of the CDR3 is 18 residues. Germline CDR1 ENHRY, CDR2 SYGVKD. CDR3 nucleotide sequence: TGTGCCATCAGTGAGTCTCCTACGGGACGCTCCTCTGGAAACACCATATATTTT. It specifies CAISESPTGRSSGNTIYF.

This chain uses TRBV30 with TRBJ1-5; 9 bases align to TRBD1. The CDR3 has 13 residues. With V trimmed by 2 bases and J by 7 bases, 3 bases remained unmatched. Per the germline V gene, CDR1 is GTSNPN and CDR2 is SVGIG (reference sequence). For the CDR3, the DNA is TGTGCCTGGAGTCCACAGGGGGCCCAGCCCCAGCATTTT. Its protein product is CAWSPQGAQPQHF.

This chain joins TRBV24-1 and TRBJ1-2, with TRBD1 matching over 8 bases. The V gene end was trimmed by 5 bases and the J gene end by 4 bases; junction bases not matched to a gene: 2. CDR1 is KGHDR, CDR2 SFDVKD, per germline. The CDR3 is 13 amino acids. The CDR3 DNA sequence: TGTGCCACCAGTGGGGACAGGCCCTATGGCTACACCTTC. Translating it yields CATSGDRPYGYTF.

This sequence joins TRBV29-1 and TRBJ1-1, with D possibly matching TRBD1 (5 bases). V was cut by 8 bases and J by 0 bases, with 10 bases left in between. Germline loops: CDR1 SQVTM, CDR2 ANQGSEA. This CDR3 has 12 amino acids. The CDR3, as DNA: TGCAGCTGGAAGGGGCTGAACACTGAAGCTTTCTTT. Translated: CSWKGLNTEAFF. The full variable domain, rest sourced from reference TRBV29-1 and TRBJ1-1, is SAVISQKPSRDICQRGTSLTIQCQVDSQVTMMFWYRQQPGQSLTLIATANQGSEATYESGFVIDKFPISRPNLTFSTLTVSNMSPEDSSIYLCSWKGLNTEAFFGQGTRLTVV.

The V gene is TRBV18, the J gene TRBJ1-1; a weak D match, TRBD1 (5 bases). The V gene lost 3 bases and the J gene lost 4 bases, with 21 bases spanning the gap. From germline, CDR1 is KGHSH and CDR2 LQKENI. The CDR3 has 17 amino acids. The chain's CDR3 is CASSPPHLGAGTTEAFF. Here the CDR3 DNA reads TGTGCCAGCTCACCTCCCCACCTCGGGGCCGGGACCACTGAAGCTTTCTTT.

This chain connects TRBV2 to TRBJ2-5, with 10 bases matching TRBD2. CDR1 SNHLY and CDR2 FYNNEI come from the germline V gene. V lost 5 bases to trimming and J lost 1 base; unmatched junction nucleotides: 4. The CDR3 is made up of 15 amino acids. CDR3 nucleotides: TGTGCCAGCAGTAGAGCGGGGGGGCCCCAAGAGACCCAGTACTTC. Protein sequence: CASSRAGGPQETQYF.

The chain recombines TRBV24-1 with TRBJ2-4; D not resolved. The length of the CDR3 is 11 residues. V shed 2 bases and J shed 9 bases, with 4 bases lying between them. CDR1 is KGHDR and CDR2 is SFDVKD in the germline V gene. The CDR3 DNA sequence: TGTGCCACCAGTGATTCCGGCATTCAGTACTTC. Its translation: CATSDSGIQYF.

The V and J genes are TRBV25-1 and TRBJ1-4, with D tentatively TRBD1 (5 bases). Germline values: CDR1 MGHDK, CDR2 SYGVNS. The V gene lost 3 bases and the J gene lost 6 bases, with 20 bases spanning the gap. The CDR3 totals 17 residues. DNA for the CDR3: TGTGCCAGCAGTGATCTTCTCGGGAAGGGGCGCGATGAAAAACTGTTTTTT. Its protein is CASSDLLGKGRDEKLFF.

This clone was seen more than once but under ten times. The chain is built from TRBV18 and TRBJ2-3; a possible D gene is TRBD1 (5 bases). The germline V gene has CDR1 KGHSH and CDR2 LQKENI. CDR3 length equals 14 residues. Trimming shortened V by 3 bases and J by 5 bases, and 12 bases separated the two germline ends. In DNA, the CDR3 is TGTGCCAGCTCACCCACTACAGGTGAAGATACGCAGTATTTT. Amino acid sequence: CASSPTTGEDTQYF.

The chain has TRBV5-1 and TRBJ2-1; 8 bases line up with TRBD1. V lost 5 bases, J lost 8 bases, and 9 bases stayed unmatched. Germline lookup yields CDR1 SGHRS and CDR2 YFSETQ. The CDR3 runs to 14 residues. CDR3 coding DNA: TGCGCCAGCAGTCGGACAGGGCTTTCGGATGAGCAGTTCTTC. Translating gives CASSRTGLSDEQFF.

J is TRBJ1-3 and V is TRBV30; D is ambiguous. The ends were cut back, 3 bases at V and 0 bases at J, with 15 bases in the middle. The CDR3 loop spans 16 amino acids. Germline lookup yields CDR1 GTSNPN and CDR2 SVGIG (reference sequence). The CDR3 protein is CAWRGGSYSSGNTIYF. CDR3 bases: TGTGCCTGGAGGGGAGGTAGTTACAGCTCTGGAAACACCATATATTTT.

In nucleotides, the CDR3 is TGTGCCAGCTCACCACGACAGGGAGAATTGGATGGCTACACCTTC. Residues: CASSPRQGELDGYTF. This chain joins TRBV18 and TRBJ1-2, with 7 positions matching TRBD1. This CDR3 has 15 amino acids. Germline V gene lookup returns CDR1 KGHSH and CDR2 LQKENI. Trimming removed 1 base from V and 6 bases from J; junction bases left unmatched: 8.

This clone occurred once. This sequence joins TRBV6-5 and TRBJ2-4; a weak D match, TRBD2 (6 bases). The V gene's germline CDR1 is MNHEY and CDR2 SVGAGI. Trimming stripped 11 bases from V and 0 bases from J, with 17 bases between. This CDR3 has 15 residues. CDR3 loop: CAGGNLGLAKNIQYF. Here the CDR3 DNA reads TGTGCCGGGGGGAATCTGGGTCTAGCCAAAAACATTCAGTACTTC.

The V and J genes are TRBV19 and TRBJ1-5; a weak D match, TRBD1 (5 bases). There are 16 residues in the CDR3. Looked up from germline, CDR1 is LNHDA and CDR2 is SQIVND (reference sequence). Trimming cost V 0 bases and J 7 bases, with 16 bases left between them. The CDR3 is CASSIDREGLGQPQHF. CDR3 DNA sequence: TGTGCCAGTAGTATAGATCGGGAGGGGCTGGGGCAGCCCCAGCATTTT.